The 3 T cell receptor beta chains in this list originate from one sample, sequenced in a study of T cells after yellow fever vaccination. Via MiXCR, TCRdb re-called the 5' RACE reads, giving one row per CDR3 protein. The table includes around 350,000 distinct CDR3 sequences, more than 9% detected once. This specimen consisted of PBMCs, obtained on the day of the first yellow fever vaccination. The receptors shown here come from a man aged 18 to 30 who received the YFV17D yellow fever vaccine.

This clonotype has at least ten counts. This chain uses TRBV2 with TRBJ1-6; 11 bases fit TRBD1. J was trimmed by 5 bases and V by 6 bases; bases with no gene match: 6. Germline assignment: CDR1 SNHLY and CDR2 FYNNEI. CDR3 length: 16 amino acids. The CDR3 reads CASSGTGGSNNSPLHF. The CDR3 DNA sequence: TGTGCCAGCAGCGGGACAGGGGGATCGAATAATTCACCCCTCCACTTT.

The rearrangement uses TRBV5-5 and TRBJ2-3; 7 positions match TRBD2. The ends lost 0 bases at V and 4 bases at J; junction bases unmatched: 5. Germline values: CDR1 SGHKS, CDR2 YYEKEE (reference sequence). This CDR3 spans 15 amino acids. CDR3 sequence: CASSLGEGSPDTQYF. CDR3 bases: TGTGCCAGCAGCTTGGGGGAGGGTAGTCCAGATACGCAGTATTTT.

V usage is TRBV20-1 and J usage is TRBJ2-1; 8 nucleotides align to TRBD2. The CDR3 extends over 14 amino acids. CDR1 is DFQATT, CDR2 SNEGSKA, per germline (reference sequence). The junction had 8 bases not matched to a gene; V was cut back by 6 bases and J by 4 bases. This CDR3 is CSAPLAGWYNEQFF. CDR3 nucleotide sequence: TGCAGTGCGCCCCTAGCGGGTTGGTACAATGAGCAGTTCTTC.